These 10 T cell receptor beta chains came from one sample sequenced in a study of blood T cell repertoires in COVID-19. Profiling relied on immunoSEQ multiplex PCR, and the TCRdb table lists in-frame clones only, not all of them. The table shows some 230,000 clones, with roughly 80% occurring only once. Sequenced: PBMCs or T cells enriched from blood (not recorded which). These receptors originate from a middle-aged woman with acute COVID-19.

J is TRBJ1-1 and V is TRBV4-1, with D perhaps TRBD1 (5 bases). V was trimmed by 2 bases and J by 7 bases, leaving 11 bases between them. The CDR3 has 13 amino acids. Germline values: CDR1 MGHRA, CDR2 YSYEKL. CDR3 in amino acids: CASSQRQSHEAFF. CDR3 in DNA: TGCGCCAGCAGCCAAAGACAGTCCCATGAAGCTTTCTTT.

This sequence joins TRBV4-3 and TRBJ1-2, with 8 bases fitting TRBD1. Per germline, CDR1 LGHNA and CDR2 YSLEER. The junction had 7 bases not matched to a gene; V was cut back by 1 base and J by 3 bases. The CDR3 sequence is 16 residues long. In DNA, the CDR3 is TGCGCCAGCAGCCAAGCCCAGACAGGGGTGGACTATGGCTACACCTTC. Protein product: CASSQAQTGVDYGYTF.

This rearrangement joins TRBV7-6 to TRBJ1-6; possible D gene TRBD1, 5 bases. The V gene's germline CDR1 is SGHVS and CDR2 FNYEAQ. This CDR3 spans 16 amino acids. With 2 bases removed from V and 6 bases from J, the gap between germline ends came to 14 bases. CDR3 loop: CASSLNYRGSNSPLHF. The CDR3 DNA sequence: TGTGCCAGCAGCTTAAATTATCGGGGGTCTAATTCACCCCTCCACTTT.

This chain uses TRBV3-1 (or the pseudogene TRBV3-2) with TRBJ1-1; no definite D call. This CDR3 comprises 12 residues. The germline gives CDR1 LGHDT, CDR2 YNNKEL (reference sequence). V gave up 1 base and J gave up 11 bases, with 11 bases separating them. This CDR3 reads CASSQGHIGAFF. CDR3 DNA: TGTGCCAGCAGCCAAGGCCACATCGGGGCTTTCTTT.

In its sample, this clone was seen once. The genes are TRBV5-4 and TRBJ2-3; maybe TRBD2 (5 bases). CDR1 is SGHNT and CDR2 is YYREEE in the germline V gene (reference sequence). With 7 bases removed from V and 1 base from J, the gap between germline ends came to 10 bases. This CDR3 has 13 amino acids. The CDR3: CASEDSRTDTQYF. CDR3 in DNA: TGTGCCAGCGAGGACTCCCGCACAGATACGCAGTATTTT.

This chain connects TRBV15 to TRBJ1-5, with a possible D match to TRBD1 (5 bases). V was clipped by 6 bases and J by 0 bases, with 12 bases between them. Germline CDR1 LNHNV, CDR2 YYDKDF (reference sequence). This CDR3 comprises 15 residues. Here the CDR3 DNA reads TGTGCCACCAGTAGGGGAATTAATAGCAATCAGCCCCAGCATTTT. Protein: CATSRGINSNQPQHF. Looking up the rest from reference TRBV15 and TRBJ1-5 gives the full variable domain: DAMVIQNPRYQVTQFGKPVTLSCSQTLNHNVMYWYQQKSSQAPKLLFHYYDKDFNNEADTPDNFQSRRPNTSFCFLDIRSPGLGDTAMYLCATSRGINSNQPQHFGDGTRLSIL.

The J gene is TRBJ1-2, the V gene TRBV5-1, with 8 bases aligning to TRBD1. The CDR3 has 11 residues. The V gene's germline CDR1 is SGHRS and CDR2 YFSETQ. Trimming at V came to 5 bases and at J to 8 bases, leaving 2 bases not matched to a gene. CDR3 coding DNA: TGCGCCAGCAGTGGACAGGGCGGCTACACCTTC. Translated, it gives CASSGQGGYTF.

V gene TRBV9 combines with J gene TRBJ2-3, with D possibly TRBD2 on 5 matching bases. Trimming left V 4 bases short and J 5 bases short, with 14 bases between. Germline lookup yields CDR1 SGDLS and CDR2 YYNGEE. The CDR3 covers 14 residues. CDR3 bases: TGTGCCAGCAGCATGGACGGTGAGGGAGATACGCAGTATTTT. Translation gives CASSMDGEGDTQYF.

V gene TRBV4-2 combines with J gene TRBJ2-1, with TRBD2 matching over 12 bases. Germline V gene data show CDR1 as LGHNA and CDR2 as YNFKEQ. This CDR3 is 18 amino acids long. The J segment lost 8 bases and the V segment lost 0 bases, leaving 11 bases of the junction unmatched. The CDR3 is CASSQDLTSGGRLHEQFF. The CDR3 DNA reads as TGTGCCAGCAGCCAAGATCTGACTAGCGGGGGCCGTCTACATGAGCAGTTCTTC.

This chain links TRBV4-2 with TRBJ1-1; possible D gene TRBD1, 6 bases. This CDR3 is 15 amino acids long. V was pared by 0 bases and J by 3 bases, with 11 bases between. The germline V gene has CDR1 LGHNA and CDR2 YNFKEQ. The DNA for the CDR3 is TGTGCCAGCAGCCAAGATCTGGGGGCGGACACTGAAGCTTTCTTT. It translates to CASSQDLGADTEAFF.